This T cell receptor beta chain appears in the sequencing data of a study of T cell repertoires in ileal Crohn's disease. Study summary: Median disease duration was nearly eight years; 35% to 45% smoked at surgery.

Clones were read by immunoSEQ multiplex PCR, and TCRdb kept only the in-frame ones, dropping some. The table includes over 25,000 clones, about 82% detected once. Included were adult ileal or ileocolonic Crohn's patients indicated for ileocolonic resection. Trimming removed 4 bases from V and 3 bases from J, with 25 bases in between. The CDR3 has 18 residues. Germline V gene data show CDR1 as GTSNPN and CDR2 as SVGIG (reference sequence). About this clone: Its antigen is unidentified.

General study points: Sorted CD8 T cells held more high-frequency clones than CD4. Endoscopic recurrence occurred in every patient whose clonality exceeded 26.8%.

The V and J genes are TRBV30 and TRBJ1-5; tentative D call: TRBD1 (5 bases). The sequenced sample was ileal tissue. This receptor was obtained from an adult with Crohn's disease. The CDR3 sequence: CAWNQPGFGHPFNQPQHF. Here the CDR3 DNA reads TGTGCCTGGAACCAGCCAGGGTTCGGTCACCCATTCAATCAGCCCCAGCATTTT.